The 9 T cell receptor beta chains in this list originate from one sample, sequenced in a study of blood T cell repertoires in COVID-19. Assay used: immunoSEQ multiplex PCR; TCRdb lists only in-frame clones, some missing. Found here are 90,000 to 120,000 clones, about 80% of them singletons; the top ten hold approximately 4.5%. Sequenced: peripheral blood. The receptors were sampled from a man between 65 and 80 years old with acute or convalescent COVID-19.

The V and J genes are TRBV10-1 and TRBJ2-5; D is unclear. The V end lost 6 bases, the J end lost 0 bases, and 11 bases lay between the germline ends. The CDR3 is made up of 14 amino acids. CDR1 is WNHNN and CDR2 is SYGVQD in the germline V gene (reference sequence). CDR3 nucleotides: TGCGCCAGCAGCGAGACTCCGTACCAAGAGACCCAGTACTTC. Protein sequence: CASSETPYQETQYF.

The chain links TRBV11-1 to TRBJ2-2, with TRBD2 identical over 13 bases. The CDR3 has 16 amino acids. Trimming cost V 5 bases and J 5 bases; bases outside gene matches: 5. Germline V CDR1 and CDR2: SGHAT, FQDESV (reference sequence). The CDR3 DNA follows: TGTGCCAGCAGCCCGTGGACTAGCGGGGGAACCGGGGAGCTGTTTTTT. Its translation is CASSPWTSGGTGELFF. Based on the CDR3 plus reference TRBV11-1 and TRBJ2-2, the full variable domain is EAEVAQSPRYKITEKSQAVAFWCDPISGHATLYWYRQILGQGPELLVQFQDESVVDDSQLPKDRFSAERLKGVDSTLKIQPAELGDSAMYLCASSPWTSGGTGELFFGEGSRLTVL.

J is TRBJ1-3 and V is TRBV18, with TRBD1 identical over 11 bases. The germline V gene encodes CDR1 KGHSH and CDR2 LQKENI. V was clipped by 4 bases and J by 1 base; unmatched bases: 9. This CDR3 spans 18 amino acids. The CDR3 region has the DNA TGTGCCAGCTCACTATACTCCGGGACAGGGGGTTCTGGAAACACCATATATTTT. Its protein product is CASSLYSGTGGSGNTIYF.

The CDR3 reads CASSGTPPNTGELFF. CDR3 DNA: TGCGCCAGCAGCGGGACTCCACCGAACACCGGGGAGCTGTTTTTT. The chain carries TRBV5-1 and TRBJ2-2; the D gene is possibly TRBD2 (6 bases). Between the trimmed V and J ends, which lost 4 bases and 0 bases, there was a span of 10 bases. The CDR3 extends over 15 amino acids. Germline loops: CDR1 SGHRS, CDR2 YFSETQ. The full variable domain, rest sourced from reference TRBV5-1 and TRBJ2-2, is KAGVTQTPRYLIKTRGQQVTLSCSPISGHRSVSWYQQTPGQGLQFLFEYFSETQRNKGNFPGRFSGRQFSNSRSEMNVSTLELGDSALYLCASSGTPPNTGELFFGEGSRLTVL.

This chain links TRBV19 with TRBJ1-4, with 7 bases fitting TRBD1. The CDR3 has 15 residues. Germline assignment: CDR1 LNHDA and CDR2 SQIVND (reference sequence). After removal of 5 bases from V and 5 bases from J, the junction contained 8 bases not matched to a gene. Here the CDR3 DNA reads TGTGCCAGTAGTTCCGGACAGGCGGAAAATGAAAAACTGTTTTTT. Its protein is CASSSGQAENEKLFF.

The rearrangement joins TRBV19 to TRBJ1-6; D is ambiguous. Trimming removed 3 bases from V and 7 bases from J, with 4 bases in between. The CDR3 consists of 12 residues. Germline lookup yields CDR1 LNHDA and CDR2 SQIVND (reference sequence). In DNA form, the CDR3 reads TGTGCCAGTAGTATTCAGAATTCACCCCTCCACTTT. It encodes CASSIQNSPLHF.

CDR3 sequence: CASIGTSFNEQFF. CDR3 coding DNA: TGTGCCAGCATAGGGACTAGCTTCAATGAGCAGTTCTTC. The rearrangement links TRBV7-9 to TRBJ2-1; 9 bases fit TRBD2. The germline V gene encodes CDR1 SEHNR and CDR2 FQNEAQ (reference sequence). Trimming at V came to 7 bases and at J to 6 bases, leaving 4 bases not matched to a gene. CDR3 length equals 13 residues.

This clone was counted between two and nine times. The rearrangement links TRBV5-1 to TRBJ1-5; 8 bases agree with TRBD1. CDR1 is SGHRS and CDR2 is YFSETQ in the germline V gene. This CDR3 spans 15 amino acids. Trimming at V came to 4 bases and at J to 6 bases, leaving 9 bases not matched to a gene. CDR3 nucleotides: TGCGCCAGCAGCCAGACAGGGGACGGGGCTCAGCCCCAGCATTTT. Protein sequence: CASSQTGDGAQPQHF.

The V and J genes are TRBV10-2 and TRBJ2-7; D may be TRBD2 (6 bases). The CDR3 is 16 amino acids. The V gene's germline CDR1 is WSHSY and CDR2 SAAADI. V gave up 0 bases and J gave up 4 bases, with 16 bases separating them. In nucleotides, the CDR3 is TGCGCCAGCAGTGAGTCGTCTTTGGCCCGGGGGTACGAGCAGTACTTC. Encoded protein: CASSESSLARGYEQYF.